The present T cell receptor beta chain was sequenced within a study of CD8 T cells in ankylosing spondylitis (dated by TCRdb to about 2017). Looking at the study overall: The study set out to find disease-linked TCR variants by profiling T cell receptor beta repertoires in ankylosing spondylitis patients and healthy donors. Peripheral blood was sampled, and synovial fluid was also collected from ankylosing spondylitis patients. The whole study cohort included about a hundred healthy donors and under 30 ankylosing spondylitis patients.

The instrument given in TCRdb is Illumina HiSeq 2500. TCR beta libraries were prepared by quantitative 5'-RACE with molecular barcodes. In the original analysis: To identify disease-linked TCR variants, a new computational method was used, one built on a probabilistic model of VDJ rearrangement. TCRdb reanalyzed the raw reads on its own, using fastp at Q25 for trimming and MiXCR for clone calling, and kept in-frame beta chains. Every CDR3 protein is listed once, alongside the most common genes and DNA of its rows. The V and J calls and clone size are TCRdb's, not the authors'. This sample gives 750,000 to 850,000 distinct CDR3 sequences in total; 10% to 15% of them show up just once. The ten top clones hold 0.51% of the sample. This clonotype was recorded at least ten times. The antigen this receptor binds is unknown. It has no much larger one-base neighbor in the sample; base qualities were not kept.

The CDR3 contains 13 residues, cysteine and phenylalanine counted. Of all the DNA, just the CDR3 is kept, 39 bases in frame from base 1. V is cut back by 4 bases and J by 9 bases, with 4 bases in the junction unmatched. Broad study findings and their caveats: According to the report, matched synovial fluid samples from ankylosing spondylitis patients were significantly enriched for the disease-linked clones. Some TCR beta motif variants had previously been reported in synovial fluid and blood of reactive arthritis patients, which suggested common disease-initiation mechanisms. A CD8+ phenotype was shown by the disease-linked clones, which were found at relatively low frequencies in peripheral blood. A TCR beta motif made up of fewer than 10 highly homologous amino acid variants appeared to be characteristic of blood from ankylosing spondylitis patients.

Recombination joined TRBV12-3 or TRBV12-4 with TRBJ2-3; TRBD2 fits 10 bases in the junction. The receptor's source is a male donor with ankylosing spondylitis. The specimen sequenced was blood, either unsorted or a sorted T cell fraction (not recorded which). Here is the DNA: TGTGCCAGCAGTTCTCAGCGGGAGGGAACGCAGTATTTT. The resulting protein is CASSSQREGTQYF.